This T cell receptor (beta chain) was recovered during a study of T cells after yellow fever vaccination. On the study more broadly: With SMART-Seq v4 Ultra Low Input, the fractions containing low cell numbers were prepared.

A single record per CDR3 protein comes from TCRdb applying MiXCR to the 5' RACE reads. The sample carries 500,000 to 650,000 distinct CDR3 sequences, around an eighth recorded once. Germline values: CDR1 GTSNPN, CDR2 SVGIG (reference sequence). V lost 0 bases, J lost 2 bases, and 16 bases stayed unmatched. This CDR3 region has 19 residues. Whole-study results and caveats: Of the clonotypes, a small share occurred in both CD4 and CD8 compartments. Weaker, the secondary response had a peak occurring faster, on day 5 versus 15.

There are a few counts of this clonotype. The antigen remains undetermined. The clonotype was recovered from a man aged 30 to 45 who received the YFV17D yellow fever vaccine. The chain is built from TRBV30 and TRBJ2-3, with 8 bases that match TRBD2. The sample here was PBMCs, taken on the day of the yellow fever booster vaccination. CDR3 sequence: CAWSVSNGRAGRSTDTQYF. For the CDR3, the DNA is TGTGCCTGGAGTGTAAGTAACGGGAGGGCCGGTCGCTCCACAGATACGCAGTATTTT.